This T cell receptor (beta chain) was retrieved from a study of T cell responses to AZD1222 COVID-19 vaccine. Germline loops: CDR1 SGHNT, CDR2 YYREEE (reference sequence). Trimming took 4 bases from V and 7 from J, leaving 17 bases between them. The CDR3 runs 15 residues. TCRdb's copy holds only in-frame clones and misses some; the assay was immunoSEQ multiplex PCR. The sample holds some 120,000 clones, around 90% seen once. Findings and caveats of the study: White British donors predominated, females outnumbered males, and clonal diversity was possibly underestimated. Sampling captured repertoires only after the peak T cell response. Spike as a whole was targeted by vaccine-associated CD4 TCRs, dominant at 160-218 and 743-854.

Remarks on this clone: Its specificity is not known.

The clonotype was recovered from an adult in good health. The chain is built from TRBV5-4 and TRBJ1-4, with a possible D match to TRBD1 (5 bases). The material sequenced was peripheral blood, taken on day 0 of AZD1222 vaccination. The CDR3 protein is CASSPARGDSEKLFF. CDR3 bases: TGTGCCAGCAGCCCCGCAAGGGGTGACAGTGAAAAACTGTTTTTT. Looking up the rest from reference TRBV5-4 and TRBJ1-4 gives the full variable domain: ETGVTQSPTHLIKTRGQQVTLRCSSQSGHNTVSWYQQALGQGPQFIFQYYREEENGRGNFPPRFSGLQFPNYSSELNVNALELDDSALYLCASSPARGDSEKLFFGSGTQLSVL.